The subject of this entry is one T cell receptor beta chain. The participants were between roughly 18 and 90 years old and came from some 25 US areas. Cohort placement rested on clinical history that participants reported themselves. The sample belongs to a study of blood T cell repertoires in COVID-19. Background on the study: Nucleic acid was either cDNA or gDNA, and it came from T cells, B-cell-depleted T cells, or PBMCs.

The assay was immunoSEQ multiplex PCR, and TCRdb's table has in-frame clones only and misses some. This sample has roughly 330,000 clones; 70% to 90% occur once, and the top ten carry roughly a tenth. The TCR comes from a woman between 18 and 29 years old who had recovered from COVID-19. The sequenced sample was PBMCs or T cells enriched from blood (not recorded which).

The CDR3 here is CASSEDRMSSYEQYF. In DNA form, the CDR3 reads TGTGCCAGCAGTGAAGACAGGATGAGCTCCTACGAGCAGTACTTC. The chain combines TRBV2 with TRBJ2-7, with D possibly TRBD1 on 5 matching bases. This CDR3 region has 15 residues. V lost 1 base and J 0 bases, leaving 10 bases between the germline ends. Germline V lookup: CDR1 SNHLY, CDR2 FYNNEI.